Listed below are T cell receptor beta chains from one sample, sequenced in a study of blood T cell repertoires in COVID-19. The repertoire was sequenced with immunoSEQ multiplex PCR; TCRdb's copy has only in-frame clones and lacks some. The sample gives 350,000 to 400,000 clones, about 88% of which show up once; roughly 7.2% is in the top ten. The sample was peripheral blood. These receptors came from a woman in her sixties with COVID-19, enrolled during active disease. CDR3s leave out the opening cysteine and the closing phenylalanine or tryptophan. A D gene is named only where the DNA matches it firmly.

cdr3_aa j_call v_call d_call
ASSQVGEGLNTEAF TRBJ1-1 TRBV3-1/TRBV3-2 NA
ASGMGHPYEQY TRBJ2-7 TRBV6-5 NA
ASGEGQRYNSPLH TRBJ1-6 TRBV5-1 TRBD1
ASGGTGQETQY TRBJ2-5 TRBV9 TRBD1
ASSLGTDEQY TRBJ2-7 TRBV11-1 TRBD1
ASSLTFGAAGSYEQY TRBJ2-7 TRBV5-1 NA
ASRPGQGGNQPQH TRBJ1-5 TRBV12-2 NA
ASRGLEGTEQF TRBJ2-1 TRBV2 TRBD2
ASSIGTGNTEAF TRBJ1-1 TRBV5-6 TRBD1
ASSGTGAAF TRBJ1-1 TRBV19 TRBD1
ASSALQALSNQPQH TRBJ1-5 TRBV27 NA
ASSESPGVGTYEQY TRBJ2-7 TRBV10-2 NA
ASSLGGYQPQH TRBJ1-5 TRBV5-6 NA
ASTPSGSFNQPQH TRBJ1-5 TRBV6-5 NA
ASGPVAGVTGELF TRBJ2-2 TRBV12-5 NA
ASSPGRTPDLQETQY TRBJ2-5 TRBV5-1 NA
ASSPGTGGAGTEAF TRBJ1-1 TRBV5-1 TRBD1
ATQDSNYNEQF TRBJ2-1 TRBV24-1 NA
ASSSQLAGGPNEQF TRBJ2-1 TRBV7-2 TRBD2
AISRGQNSNQPQH TRBJ1-5 TRBV10-3 NA
ASSREATNEKLF TRBJ1-4 TRBV5-1 NA
ASSDRTRATEAF TRBJ1-1 TRBV11-2 NA
ASSFTGNSPLH TRBJ1-6 TRBV12-3/TRBV12-4 NA
ASTGQGDTEAF TRBJ1-1 TRBV3-1/TRBV3-2 TRBD1
ATSRDASTGATEAF TRBJ1-1 TRBV15 TRBD1